The next 28 T cell receptor beta chains were all read from a single sample in a study of identical twins. TCRdb redid the calling of the 5' RACE reads with MiXCR, one entry per CDR3 protein. This table has some 1,600,000 distinct CDR3 sequences, roughly 35% appearing once. Sequencing input: cord blood. Source of these receptors: a newborn girl in good health.

The gene calls are TRBV4-1 and TRBJ1-1; D unclear. The CDR3 is 17 residues long. V was clipped by 1 base and J by 0 bases, with 15 bases between them. CDR1 is MGHRA and CDR2 is YSYEKL in the germline V gene. CDR3 loop: CASSQGGASWMNTEAFF. The DNA of the CDR3 is TGCGCCAGCAGCCAAGGGGGAGCTTCCTGGATGAACACTGAAGCTTTCTTT.

There are a few counts of this clonotype. The V gene is TRBV10-3, the J gene TRBJ2-7; D might be TRBD2 (5 bases). The CDR3 contains 13 residues. In germline, CDR1 is ENHRY, CDR2 SYGVKD. Trimming took 2 bases from V and 2 from J, leaving 7 bases between them. The CDR3, as DNA: TGTGCCATCAGTGAGGGGGAGACCTACGAGCAGTACTTC. Amino acids: CAISEGETYEQYF.

There are many counts of this clonotype. The chain recombines TRBV29-1 with TRBJ1-5; tentatively, D is TRBD1 (5 bases). CDR3 length: 14 amino acids. From germline, CDR1 is SQVTM and CDR2 ANQGSEA. Trimming pared 4 bases from V and 0 bases from J, leaving 10 bases between. The CDR3 protein is CSVVVGASNQPQHF. CDR3 coding DNA: TGCAGCGTTGTAGTCGGGGCTAGCAATCAGCCCCAGCATTTT.

This clonotype was recorded a few times. J is TRBJ1-5 and V is TRBV20-1; no firm D call. The CDR3 covers 14 residues. Germline loops: CDR1 DFQATT, CDR2 SNEGSKA (reference sequence). V lost 6 bases to trimming and J lost 0 bases, with 12 bases between them. CDR3 bases: TGCAGTGCCATACCGGGATATAGCAATCAGCCCCAGCATTTT. Translation gives CSAIPGYSNQPQHF.

V and J are TRBV20-1 and TRBJ2-1; TRBD2 matches at 11 bases. J gave up 2 bases and V 0 bases, and 6 bases lay outside the gene matches. Per germline, CDR1 DFQATT and CDR2 SNEGSKA (reference sequence). The CDR3 is 17 residues long. The CDR3 loop reads CSARDASGRSTYNEQFF. The CDR3 DNA reads as TGCAGTGCTAGAGACGCTAGCGGGAGGTCAACCTACAATGAGCAGTTCTTC.

The rearrangement uses TRBV27 and TRBJ2-3; D is perhaps TRBD1 (6 bases). Germline lookup yields CDR1 MNHEY and CDR2 SMNVEV (reference sequence). The CDR3 is 16 amino acids. V lost 3 bases and J lost 7, with 20 bases in between. The CDR3 sequence is CASSFSGVRGPNTQYF. CDR3 nucleotide sequence: TGTGCCAGCAGTTTCTCAGGGGTTAGGGGTCCTAATACGCAGTATTTT.

The sample holds a few counts of this clonotype. CDR3 DNA sequence: TGTGCCAGCAGCTTAGAGGGGGGTTCACCCCTCCACTTT. Translated: CASSLEGGSPLHF. J is TRBJ1-6 and V is TRBV11-1, with D maybe TRBD1 (6 bases). The CDR3 length is 13 residues. V lost 1 base to trimming and J lost 9 bases, with 7 bases between them. Germline CDR1 and CDR2: SGHAT and FQDESV (reference sequence).

This rearrangement joins TRBV5-8 to TRBJ1-1; maybe TRBD1 (5 bases). The germline gives CDR1 SGHTS, CDR2 YDEGEE. The CDR3 extends over 15 amino acids. V lost 0 bases to trimming and J lost 5 bases, with 14 bases between them. The CDR3 sequence: CASSLVSGGRTEAFF. CDR3 nucleotide sequence: TGTGCCAGCAGCTTGGTTTCGGGGGGTCGGACTGAAGCTTTCTTT.

This chain joins TRBV20-1 and TRBJ2-5, with 10 bases aligning to TRBD2. Trimming took 6 bases from V and 2 from J; bases not matched to a gene: 6. Germline V gene sequence: CDR1 DFQATT, CDR2 SNEGSKA (reference sequence). The CDR3 contains 14 residues. CDR3 residues: CSASLAGIQETQYF. DNA for the CDR3: TGCAGTGCCTCACTAGCGGGGATTCAAGAGACCCAGTACTTC.

This rearrangement joins TRBV2 to TRBJ2-1; 11 nucleotides align to TRBD2. This CDR3 has 15 amino acids. Germline assignment: CDR1 SNHLY and CDR2 FYNNEI. The J segment lost 7 bases and the V segment lost 5 bases, leaving 7 bases of the junction unmatched. CDR3 coding DNA: TGTGCCAGCAGTCAGCGACTAGCGGGAAGGAATGAGCAGTTCTTC. Translating it yields CASSQRLAGRNEQFF.

There are a few counts of this clonotype. The gene calls are TRBV15 and TRBJ2-5, with D unclear. This CDR3 region has 13 residues. Trimming cost V 0 bases and J 7 bases, with 9 bases left between them. Germline V gives CDR1 LNHNV, CDR2 YYDKDF (reference sequence). CDR3 bases: TGTGCCACCAGCAGAGATCCGATATGGACCCAGTACTTC. It is translated as CATSRDPIWTQYF.

This clonotype was found a few times. The chain uses TRBV27 and TRBJ1-2, with D perhaps matching TRBD1 (5 bases). CDR3 length: 16 residues. The ends were cut back, 6 bases at V and 6 bases at J, with 23 bases in the middle. The germline V gene has CDR1 MNHEY and CDR2 SMNVEV (reference sequence). CDR3 nucleotides: TGTGCCAGCAGACTCGACCGGGACCGGGCCGCGGATGGCTACACCTTC. As protein: CASRLDRDRAADGYTF.

This clonotype was observed many times. J is TRBJ2-3 and V is TRBV27; D remains ambiguous. This CDR3 has 14 residues. V lost 4 bases and J lost 4, with 12 bases in between. CDR1 MNHEY and CDR2 SMNVEV come from the germline V gene (reference sequence). The CDR3 protein is CASSSYKDADTQYF. CDR3 nucleotide sequence: TGTGCCAGCAGTTCGTATAAGGACGCAGATACGCAGTATTTT.

This clonotype was counted at least ten times. The genes are TRBV4-1 and TRBJ1-2, with D possibly TRBD1 on 6 matching bases. Germline V gene data show CDR1 as MGHRA and CDR2 as YSYEKL. Trimming shortened V by 0 bases and J by 7 bases, and 18 bases separated the two germline ends. There are 16 residues in the CDR3. The CDR3 spells CASSQERYTGKSGYTF. The CDR3 DNA is TGCGCCAGCAGCCAAGAAAGGTATACAGGGAAGAGTGGCTACACCTTC.

About this clonotype itself: Here the CDR3 omits its conserved ending phenylalanine or tryptophan, so a read error is the likely source. No DNA is shown, since the ends of the CDR3 on it are uncertain; the CDR3 is the one TCRdb lists. The chain employs TRBV29-1 and TRBJ2-1; the D call of TRBD1 is as the table states it, not checked on the DNA. Germline V gene sequence: CDR1 SQVTM, CDR2 ANQGSEA. Including both end residues, the CDR3 is 14 amino acids long. CDR3 protein: CSVEDRVGPATFGS.

This clonotype was picked up one time. The rearrangement joins TRBV7-6 to TRBJ2-4, with TRBD2 as a possible D gene (5 bases). The tail of the sequence fits TRBJ2-7 better, so the J call may be wrong. The CDR3 has 13 amino acids. The germline V gene encodes CDR1 SGHVS and CDR2 FNYEAQ. The chain's CDR3 is CASSSTTGGEQYF. DNA of the CDR3: TGTGCCAGCAGCTCGACTACGGGTGGCGAGCAGTACTTC.

This chain connects TRBV28 to TRBJ2-3, with D tentatively TRBD1 or TRBD2 (5 bases each). Trimming took 4 bases from V and 6 from J, leaving 20 bases between them. The CDR3 has 16 amino acids. The germline V gene encodes CDR1 MDHEN and CDR2 SYDVKM. The CDR3 region is CASSSRRGREGDTQYF. In DNA, the CDR3 is TGTGCCAGCAGTTCCCGACGGGGCCGTGAGGGGGATACGCAGTATTTT.

On this clonotype: A read error may be the cause here, since a much bigger clone is one base away. V and J are TRBV12-3 or TRBV12-4 and TRBJ2-7; no clear D. The CDR3 sequence is 14 residues long. Trimming took off 5 bases at V and 3 bases at J, with 14 bases between the two ends. The CDR3 DNA reads as TGTGCCAGCAGTCCCCTCGGGCGATTCTACGAGCAGTACTTC. This codes for CASSPLGRFYEQYF.

The rearrangement joins TRBV12-3 or TRBV12-4 to TRBJ1-2; no firm D call. With 3 bases removed from V and 7 bases from J, the gap between germline ends came to 15 bases. This CDR3 has 14 amino acids. For the CDR3, the DNA is TGTGCCAGCAGTTTGGGCCCGGGCTACTCTGGCTACACCTTC. Protein product: CASSLGPGYSGYTF.

V and J are TRBV14 and TRBJ2-7; 8 nucleotides line up with TRBD1. Trimming at V came to 4 bases and at J to 4 bases, leaving 6 bases not matched to a gene. Germline CDR1 is SGHDN and CDR2 is FVKESK. CDR3 length: 14 residues. The CDR3 sequence is CASSRLRGRYEQYF. The CDR3 nucleotides are TGTGCCAGCAGCCGTCTCAGGGGGCGATACGAGCAGTACTTC.

This rearrangement joins TRBV28 to TRBJ1-5; the D gene is possibly TRBD1 (5 bases). This CDR3 contains 16 residues. Germline CDR1 reads MDHEN; CDR2 reads SYDVKM. V shed 2 bases and J shed 4 bases, with 15 bases lying between them. CDR3 loop: CASSLRKGMGNQPQHF. DNA for the CDR3: TGTGCCAGCAGTTTAAGGAAGGGGATGGGAAATCAGCCCCAGCATTTT.

This clonotype was seen only once. The chain is built from TRBV12-3 or TRBV12-4 and TRBJ2-5; 7 bases agree with TRBD1. This CDR3 is 15 amino acids long. V shed 3 bases and J 7 bases; nucleotides not matched to a gene: 11. DNA for the CDR3: TGTGCCAGCAGTTTGGTCGACAGGGTTGATGGGACCCAGTACTTC. Translation: CASSLVDRVDGTQYF.

V is TRBV19 and J is TRBJ2-7, with D tentatively TRBD2 (6 bases). With 9 bases removed from V and 0 bases from J, the gap between germline ends came to 15 bases. CDR1 is LNHDA, CDR2 SQIVND, per germline (reference sequence). This CDR3 is 14 amino acids long. The CDR3 DNA follows: TGTGCCAGCAACCCGGGACTTCGCTCCTACGAGCAGTACTTC. It codes for CASNPGLRSYEQYF.

This clonotype turned up a few times. The CDR3 reads CATSAHGAYSQPQHF. The CDR3 region has the DNA TGTGCCACCAGTGCCCACGGGGCATATTCCCAGCCCCAGCATTTT. The gene calls are TRBV24-1 and TRBJ1-5; D is perhaps TRBD1 (5 bases). There are 15 residues in the CDR3. Trimming took 5 bases from V and 7 from J, leaving 17 bases between them. Germline-derived CDR1 and CDR2 are KGHDR and SFDVKD.

This chain connects TRBV28 to TRBJ2-3; 12 bases line up with TRBD2. Germline loops: CDR1 MDHEN, CDR2 SYDVKM. Losses at the gene ends were 3 bases for V and 1 base for J; bases not matched to a gene: 5. CDR3 length equals 17 residues. CDR3 residues: CASSFRSSGRGTDTQYF. The CDR3 DNA reads as TGTGCCAGCAGTTTCCGTTCTAGCGGGAGGGGCACAGATACGCAGTATTTT.

This clonotype turned up a few times. The chain combines TRBV21-1 with TRBJ1-2; the listed D gene, TRBD1, was not tested against the DNA. TRBV21-1 is reported as a pseudogene. The CDR3 runs to 14 residues. CDR3: CASSKGLGDYGYTF. Written as DNA, the CDR3 is TGTGCCAGCAGCAAAGGGCTGGGGGACTATGGCTACACCTTC.

The V call is TRBV28, the J call TRBJ2-3, with 8 bases lining up with TRBD1. After removal of 3 bases from V and 2 bases from J, the junction contained 7 bases not matched to a gene. CDR1 is MDHEN, CDR2 SYDVKM, per germline. The CDR3 is 16 residues long. The CDR3 here is CASSLAHRGSTDTQYF. CDR3 bases: TGTGCCAGCAGTTTGGCCCACAGGGGGTCCACAGATACGCAGTATTTT.

This clonotype appeared a few times. The chain has TRBV5-1 and TRBJ2-7; the D gene is possibly TRBD2 (6 bases). The germline CDR1 and CDR2 sequences are SGHRS and YFSETQ. The CDR3 covers 15 residues. V shed 1 base and J shed 5 bases, with 16 bases lying between them. The CDR3 reads CASSLTVGEVNEQYF. As DNA, the CDR3 is TGCGCCAGCAGCTTGACTGTAGGGGAGGTCAACGAGCAGTACTTC.